Listed below are T cell receptor beta chains from one sample, sequenced in a study of control samples from healthy donors and cancer patients. TCRdb keeps only in-frame clones here, not all; method: immunoSEQ multiplex PCR. The table lists roughly 80,000 clones, over 85% of them singletons. The sample taken for sequencing was PBMCs. Every receptor here comes from a woman aged 55-75 years with head and neck cancer. Both conserved end residues are part of each CDR3. D genes are given only for firm matches. Clone sizes are given selectively: once, few, many, or a class where the clone is expanded.

d_gene: -; j_gene: TRBJ2-2; abundance: -; v_gene: TRBV7-3; CDR3nt: TGTGCCAGCAGCCCCTCCACAGGTTCGAACACCGGGGAGCTGTTTTTT; CDR3aa: CASSPSTGSNTGELFF
d_gene: -; j_gene: TRBJ2-6; abundance: once; v_gene: TRBV4-3; CDR3nt: TGCGCCAGCAGCCAGGAAAAAGGACGTCAAAGTCGGGCCAACGTCCTGACTTTC; CDR3aa: CASSQEKGRQSRANVLTF
d_gene: -; j_gene: TRBJ1-1; abundance: -; v_gene: TRBV18; CDR3nt: TGTGCCAGCTCACCAAGGGGGAACACTGAAGCTTTCTTT; CDR3aa: CASSPRGNTEAFF
d_gene: -; j_gene: TRBJ2-1; abundance: -; v_gene: TRBV7-2; CDR3nt: TGTGCCAGCAGCTCTACCACTGGCGGGAAGGGTGAGCAGTTCTTC; CDR3aa: CASSSTTGGKGEQFF
d_gene: -; j_gene: TRBJ2-7; abundance: -; v_gene: TRBV11-2; CDR3nt: TGTGCCAGCAGCGGGGACTCGCGGGAGCAGTACTTC; CDR3aa: CASSGDSREQYF
d_gene: -; j_gene: TRBJ2-7; abundance: -; v_gene: TRBV10-3; CDR3nt: TGTGCCATCAGTGAGTCGACTTACGAGCAGTACTTC; CDR3aa: CAISESTYEQYF
d_gene: TRBD1; j_gene: TRBJ2-7; abundance: -; v_gene: TRBV27; CDR3nt: TGTGCCAGCAGTTACGGACAGGGGGCGTTTTTCGAGCAGTACTTC; CDR3aa: CASSYGQGAFFEQYF
d_gene: -; j_gene: TRBJ2-4; abundance: -; v_gene: TRBV4-3; CDR3nt: TGCGCCAGCAGCCAAGATATTTGGGCCAAAAACATTCAGTACTTC; CDR3aa: CASSQDIWAKNIQYF
d_gene: TRBD1; j_gene: TRBJ2-1; abundance: -; v_gene: TRBV10-2; CDR3nt: TGCGCCAGCAGTGAGTCTACCCGAACGACAGGGAAGGACAATGAGCAGTTCTTC; CDR3aa: CASSESTRTTGKDNEQFF
d_gene: -; j_gene: TRBJ1-1; abundance: -; v_gene: TRBV6-6; CDR3nt: TGTGCCAGCAGAGCGACTTGGAACACTGAAGCTTTCTTT; CDR3aa: CASRATWNTEAFF
d_gene: -; j_gene: TRBJ1-4; abundance: -; v_gene: TRBV30; CDR3nt: TGTGCCTGGAGTATCAGGGGAAATGAAAAACTGTTTTTT; CDR3aa: CAWSIRGNEKLFF
d_gene: -; j_gene: TRBJ1-5; abundance: -; v_gene: TRBV6-5; CDR3nt: TGTGCCAGCAGTTATTCAGGTCTGAATCAGCCCCAGCATTTT; CDR3aa: CASSYSGLNQPQHF
d_gene: TRBD2; j_gene: TRBJ2-7; abundance: -; v_gene: TRBV5-1; CDR3nt: TGCGCCAGCAGCTTGGTTGCGGGAGACTCCTACGAGCAGTACTTC; CDR3aa: CASSLVAGDSYEQYF
d_gene: -; j_gene: TRBJ1-6; abundance: -; v_gene: TRBV3-1/TRBV3-2; CDR3nt: TGTGCCAGCAGCCAAGATGTTTCGGCTACCTATAATTCACCCCTCCACTTT; CDR3aa: CASSQDVSATYNSPLHF
d_gene: -; j_gene: TRBJ2-3; abundance: -; v_gene: TRBV6-6; CDR3nt: TGTGCCAGCAGTTTGTGGACTCTCAGCACAGATACGCAGTATTTT; CDR3aa: CASSLWTLSTDTQYF
d_gene: TRBD1; j_gene: TRBJ1-2; abundance: -; v_gene: TRBV7-2; CDR3nt: TGTGCCAGCAGCCTGCTCGGACAGGGGGATCCCTTGGGCTACACCTTC; CDR3aa: CASSLLGQGDPLGYTF
d_gene: -; j_gene: TRBJ2-1; abundance: -; v_gene: TRBV27; CDR3nt: TGTGCCAGCAGTTTTTCAGCGACAAGCTCCTACAATGAGCAGTTCTTC; CDR3aa: CASSFSATSSYNEQFF
d_gene: -; j_gene: TRBJ1-6; abundance: once; v_gene: TRBV19; CDR3nt: TGTGCCAGTAGTACCTTCGGGTCGAATTCACCCCTCCACTTT; CDR3aa: CASSTFGSNSPLHF
d_gene: -; j_gene: TRBJ2-7; abundance: -; v_gene: TRBV2; CDR3nt: TGTGCCAGCAAATTGGGACTCCAATACGAGCAGTACTTC; CDR3aa: CASKLGLQYEQYF